This T cell receptor beta chain comes out of a study of cytomegalovirus exposure and HLA in healthy donors. Study-level information: There were 350 to 400 genotyped donors. Of these, 81% fell in the genetic ancestry cluster associated with self-reported Caucasian donors. Study results and limitations: Reports state that TCR beta sequences accurately predicted most subjects' HLA-A and HLA-B alleles. A later analysis linked a missense DCLRE1C variant to TCR beta V- and J-gene trimming. Sequencing artifact likely explains a cluster of highly shared sequence variants.

The PCR ran on 60 Vbeta and 13 Jbeta primers. Assay: immunoSEQ multiplex PCR; the TCRdb copy retains only in-frame clones and omits some. Among about 160,000 clones listed, about 65% were seen once. CDR1 and CDR2 from the germline V gene are MDHEN and SYDVKM. There are 14 residues in the CDR3. J gave up 4 bases and V 3 bases, and 5 bases lay outside the gene matches. To note about this clone: Its specificity is not known.

The sample taken for sequencing was PBMCs. The V call is TRBV28, the J call TRBJ2-7; 8 nucleotides align to TRBD2. This sequence originates from a woman aged 18-30 years in good health and CMV-seropositive. The CDR3 bases are TGTGCCAGCAGTTTGGGGACTAGATGGTACGAGCAGTACTTC. This encodes CASSLGTRWYEQYF.